This T cell receptor (beta chain) was sequenced for a study of shared clonotypes between healthy human individuals. Findings and limits, study-wide: The represented genetic and exposure-history diversity was limited by the small number of donors. The sole specimen, blood, was sampled, and tissue repertoires likely differ.

The investigators split CD4+ cells into a CD45RA+ naive subset and a CD45RA-negative memory subset. The protocol was immunoSEQ multiplex PCR, while the TCRdb copy is restricted to in-frame clones and leaves out a portion. The sample holds a few million clones, 90% to 95% seen once. A word on this clone: The target antigen is unknown.

The CDR3 has 14 residues. Germline lookup yields CDR1 SNHLY and CDR2 FYNNEI. Trimming removed 4 bases at V and 9 bases at J, with 13 bases between. The chain links TRBV2 to TRBJ1-6; D is uncertain. The sample taken for sequencing was naive CD4+ T cells sorted from blood. Indicated subset: CD45RA+ positively selected. The source of this sequence is a man in his late teens or twenties in good health. The CDR3 DNA follows: TGTGCCAGCAGTGGGCGGGGAGGGAGTTCACCCCTCCACTTT. This sequence encodes CASSGRGGSSPLHF.